This is a list of T cell receptor beta chains from one sample in a study of patients and donors after allogeneic stem cell transplantation. Using its own MiXCR run on the RT-PCR reads, TCRdb lists one record per CDR3 protein. The data contain about a million distinct CDR3 sequences, over 15% of them seen just once; the ten biggest clones take up around 6%. Material for sequencing was blood, either unsorted or a sorted T cell fraction (not recorded which). Receptors were obtained from a human donor who was either an allogeneic HSCT recipient or a stem cell or donor lymphocyte infusion donor (not recorded which). It is not recorded whose cells these are; they may come from a transplant donor. The CDR3 runs from the conserved cysteine through the conserved F or W. The D gene is left open where the match is weak. Clone sizes are given selectively: once, few, many, or a class where the clone is expanded.

d_gene: -; len: 13; j_gene: TRBJ2-1; abundance: -; v_gene: TRBV4-2; CDR3nt: TGTGCCAGCAGCCAAGATATGAGCAGGGAGCAGTTCTTC; CDR3aa: CASSQDMSREQFF
d_gene: TRBD1; len: 12; j_gene: TRBJ1-2; abundance: many; v_gene: TRBV27; CDR3nt: TGTGCCAGCACAGGACAGGGGACTGGCTACACCTTC; CDR3aa: CASTGQGTGYTF
d_gene: -; len: 13; j_gene: TRBJ1-4; abundance: -; v_gene: TRBV6-1; CDR3nt: TGTGCCAGCTCTGAGGAGGCTAATGAAAAACTGTTTTTT; CDR3aa: CASSEEANEKLFF
d_gene: -; len: 13; j_gene: TRBJ1-1; abundance: few; v_gene: TRBV27; CDR3nt: TGTGCCAGCAGTTTATGGGAGAACACTGAAGCTTTCTTT; CDR3aa: CASSLWENTEAFF
d_gene: -; len: 16; j_gene: TRBJ2-1; abundance: -; v_gene: TRBV5-1; CDR3nt: TGCGCCAGCAGCTTGGGGGACAAGAGCTCCTACAATGAGCAGTTCTTC; CDR3aa: CASSLGDKSSYNEQFF
d_gene: TRBD1; len: 14; j_gene: TRBJ2-5; abundance: few; v_gene: TRBV3-1; CDR3nt: TGTGCCAGCAGCCAAGCAGGGGGCGAAGAGACCCAGTACTTC; CDR3aa: CASSQAGGEETQYF
d_gene: -; len: 12; j_gene: TRBJ2-7; abundance: many; v_gene: TRBV12-3/TRBV12-4; CDR3nt: TGTGCCAGCAGTTTGCGCAGGGTCGAGCAGTACTTC; CDR3aa: CASSLRRVEQYF
d_gene: TRBD2; len: 16; j_gene: TRBJ2-3; abundance: few; v_gene: TRBV4-2; CDR3nt: TGTGCCAGCAGAGAATTAGCGGGAGCGGGGACAGATACGCAGTATTTT; CDR3aa: CASRELAGAGTDTQYF
d_gene: -; len: 16; j_gene: TRBJ2-2; abundance: -; v_gene: TRBV5-5; CDR3nt: TGTGCCAGCAGCGGGTCAGCAGGTCCGAACACCGGGGAGCTGTTTTTT; CDR3aa: CASSGSAGPNTGELFF
d_gene: -; len: 16; j_gene: TRBJ2-1; abundance: few; v_gene: TRBV4-1; CDR3nt: TGCGCCAGCAGCGCCCGCATAACGGGTTCCTACAATGAGCAGTTCTTC; CDR3aa: CASSARITGSYNEQFF
d_gene: -; len: 19; j_gene: TRBJ2-1; abundance: few; v_gene: TRBV6-2/TRBV6-3; CDR3nt: TGTGCCAGCAGCCGAATGACTAGTCCCAACCCTCTAACCTACAATGAGCAGTTCTTC; CDR3aa: CASSRMTSPNPLTYNEQFF
d_gene: -; len: 15; j_gene: TRBJ2-3; abundance: few; v_gene: TRBV20-1; CDR3nt: TGCAGTGCTACCCCGGTGCCAGGGGTTACAGATACGCAGTATTTT; CDR3aa: CSATPVPGVTDTQYF
d_gene: -; len: 11; j_gene: TRBJ2-7; abundance: many; v_gene: TRBV12-3/TRBV12-4; CDR3nt: TGTGCCAGCAGGAGATTCTACGAGCAGTACTTC; CDR3aa: CASRRFYEQYF
d_gene: TRBD1; len: 19; j_gene: TRBJ2-3; abundance: few; v_gene: TRBV5-1; CDR3nt: TGCGCCAGCAGCCAAGGATTTAAGTGGGGACAGGGCCCCACAGATACGCAGTATTTT; CDR3aa: CASSQGFKWGQGPTDTQYF
d_gene: -; len: 14; j_gene: TRBJ1-5; abundance: -; v_gene: TRBV12-3/TRBV12-4; CDR3nt: TGTGCCAGCAGTTTAGCTGGGCCGGGACAGCCCCAGCATTTT; CDR3aa: CASSLAGPGQPQHF
d_gene: -; len: 16; j_gene: TRBJ1-6; abundance: -; v_gene: TRBV27; CDR3nt: TGTGCCAGCAGCATGACGGGCCGCTCCTATAATTCACCCCTCCACTTT; CDR3aa: CASSMTGRSYNSPLHF
d_gene: -; len: 13; j_gene: TRBJ1-1; abundance: few; v_gene: TRBV14; CDR3nt: TGTGCCAGCAGCCGGAGAAGGGACACTGAAGCTTTCTTT; CDR3aa: CASSRRRDTEAFF
d_gene: -; len: 13; j_gene: TRBJ2-3; abundance: few; v_gene: TRBV27; CDR3nt: TGTGCCAGCAGGGGGGGGCTCACAGATACGCAGTATTTT; CDR3aa: CASRGGLTDTQYF
d_gene: TRBD2; len: 15; j_gene: TRBJ2-1; abundance: -; v_gene: TRBV5-1; CDR3nt: TGCGCCAGCAGCTTGGTTAGCGGGAGTATCAATGAGCAGTTCTTC; CDR3aa: CASSLVSGSINEQFF
d_gene: TRBD1; len: 14; j_gene: TRBJ1-1; abundance: few; v_gene: TRBV10-3; CDR3nt: TGTGCCATCAGCCAGGGACAGGGGAACACTGAAGCTTTCTTT; CDR3aa: CAISQGQGNTEAFF
d_gene: -; len: 14; j_gene: TRBJ2-1; abundance: -; v_gene: TRBV7-2; CDR3nt: TGTGCCAGCAGGGCGCGGGGTAACTACAATGAGCAGTTCTTC; CDR3aa: CASRARGNYNEQFF
d_gene: TRBD1; len: 13; j_gene: TRBJ2-7; abundance: few; v_gene: TRBV10-3; CDR3nt: TGTGCCATCAGTGGGGAACAGGGGTCCGAGCAGTACTTC; CDR3aa: CAISGEQGSEQYF
d_gene: TRBD1; len: 10; j_gene: TRBJ1-2; abundance: few; v_gene: TRBV29-1; CDR3nt: TGCAGCGTAACCCGGGACAGAGACACCTTC; CDR3aa: CSVTRDRDTF
d_gene: -; len: 16; j_gene: TRBJ2-5; abundance: -; v_gene: TRBV4-3; CDR3nt: TGCGCCAGCAGCCAAGATCGACTAGTGGAAACAGAGACCCAGTACTTC; CDR3aa: CASSQDRLVETETQYF
d_gene: TRBD2; len: 15; j_gene: TRBJ2-2; abundance: -; v_gene: TRBV6-5; CDR3nt: TGTGCCAGCAGTTGGTTCGGGAGGGACACCGGGGAGCTGTTTTTT; CDR3aa: CASSWFGRDTGELFF
d_gene: TRBD2; len: 15; j_gene: TRBJ2-1; abundance: -; v_gene: TRBV11-2; CDR3nt: TGTGCCAGCAGCGGACTAGCGGGGTCCTACAATGAGCAGTTCTTC; CDR3aa: CASSGLAGSYNEQFF
d_gene: TRBD2; len: 16; j_gene: TRBJ2-7; abundance: few; v_gene: TRBV7-6; CDR3nt: TGTGCCAGCAGCTTAGAGACTAGCGGGGCAACCTACGAGCAGTACTTC; CDR3aa: CASSLETSGATYEQYF
d_gene: TRBD2; len: 16; j_gene: TRBJ2-1; abundance: -; v_gene: TRBV5-1; CDR3nt: TGCGCCAGCAGCCCGCCTACTAGCGGGGGGGCCCATGAGCAGTTCTTC; CDR3aa: CASSPPTSGGAHEQFF
d_gene: -; len: 14; j_gene: TRBJ2-3; abundance: few; v_gene: TRBV20-1; CDR3nt: TGCAGTGCTAGAGGGCCCCGTGATACAGATACGCAGTATTTT; CDR3aa: CSARGPRDTDTQYF
d_gene: -; len: 17; j_gene: TRBJ2-5; abundance: -; v_gene: TRBV3-1; CDR3nt: TGTGCCAGCAGCCCCGGCGGGCAGGGGTTGTACCAAGAGACCCAGTACTTC; CDR3aa: CASSPGGQGLYQETQYF
d_gene: -; len: 13; j_gene: TRBJ2-3; abundance: -; v_gene: TRBV13; CDR3nt: TGTGCCAGCAGCTTCACCAACGCAGGGAATTTGTATTTT; CDR3aa: CASSFTNAGNLYF
d_gene: TRBD1; len: 20; j_gene: TRBJ2-2; abundance: -; v_gene: TRBV14; CDR3nt: TGTGCCAGCAGCCGGCTTAGGGTCGACAGGGCAGTTTCGAACACCGGGGAGCTGTTTTTT; CDR3aa: CASSRLRVDRAVSNTGELFF
d_gene: TRBD2; len: 16; j_gene: TRBJ2-1; abundance: once; v_gene: TRBV19; CDR3nt: TGTGCCAGTAGTATCCTCGAGCGGGAAGGGTACAATGAGCAGTTCTTC; CDR3aa: CASSILEREGYNEQFF
d_gene: TRBD2; len: 17; j_gene: TRBJ2-3; abundance: few; v_gene: TRBV7-3; CDR3nt: TGTGCCAGCAGCTTAACGCTTGCTAGCGGGAGGCCAGATACGCAGTATTTT; CDR3aa: CASSLTLASGRPDTQYF
d_gene: TRBD2; len: 14; j_gene: TRBJ2-7; abundance: few; v_gene: TRBV4-2; CDR3nt: TGTGCCAGCAGCCCGGGACTAGCGCCCTCCGAGCAGTACTTC; CDR3aa: CASSPGLAPSEQYF
d_gene: -; len: 12; j_gene: TRBJ1-5; abundance: few; v_gene: TRBV7-9; CDR3nt: TGTGCCAGCAGCTTAGCCGGTTCGGGGAAGCATTTT; CDR3aa: CASSLAGSGKHF
d_gene: TRBD2; len: 15; j_gene: TRBJ2-1; abundance: -; v_gene: TRBV15; CDR3nt: TGTGCCACAAGACTAGCGGGGGGAATGAGGAATGAGCAGTTCTTC; CDR3aa: CATRLAGGMRNEQFF
d_gene: -; len: 15; j_gene: TRBJ2-3; abundance: few; v_gene: TRBV12-3/TRBV12-4; CDR3nt: TGTGCCAGCAACCTTGAGATAGCATCCACAGATACGCAGTATTTT; CDR3aa: CASNLEIASTDTQYF
d_gene: TRBD2; len: 14; j_gene: TRBJ2-7; abundance: few; v_gene: TRBV20-1; CDR3nt: TGCAGTGCTAGAGCGCGGGGGATCGTCTACGAGCAGTACTTC; CDR3aa: CSARARGIVYEQYF
d_gene: -; len: 14; j_gene: TRBJ1-2; abundance: few; v_gene: TRBV25-1; CDR3nt: TGTGCCAGCAGTCATCCACAGGGTGTCTATGGCTACACCTTC; CDR3aa: CASSHPQGVYGYTF
d_gene: -; len: 14; j_gene: TRBJ2-7; abundance: -; v_gene: TRBV5-1; CDR3nt: TGCGCCAGCAGCTTGACAGTAAGGGCCTACGAGCAGTACTTC; CDR3aa: CASSLTVRAYEQYF
d_gene: -; len: 12; j_gene: TRBJ2-3; abundance: -; v_gene: TRBV29-1; CDR3nt: TGCAGCGTTGAATCCCCATCAGATACGCAGTATTTT; CDR3aa: CSVESPSDTQYF
d_gene: TRBD2; len: 12; j_gene: TRBJ2-5; abundance: few; v_gene: TRBV10-3; CDR3nt: TGTGCCACGGGGACTACCCAAGAGACCCAGTACTTC; CDR3aa: CATGTTQETQYF
d_gene: TRBD2; len: 15; j_gene: TRBJ2-1; abundance: -; v_gene: TRBV5-1; CDR3nt: TGCGCCAGCAGCTTGGATGGCGGGAGGGCCAATGAGCAGTTCTTC; CDR3aa: CASSLDGGRANEQFF
d_gene: TRBD2; len: 18; j_gene: TRBJ2-3; abundance: -; v_gene: TRBV12-3/TRBV12-4; CDR3nt: TGTGCCAGCAGCCCTAAGGACGGGAGGGCCCCCAGCACAGATACGCAGTATTTT; CDR3aa: CASSPKDGRAPSTDTQYF
d_gene: -; len: 14; j_gene: TRBJ1-1; abundance: few; v_gene: TRBV20-1; CDR3nt: TGCAGTGCCTTTAAGCGGAGGTTGAACACTGAAGCTTTCTTT; CDR3aa: CSAFKRRLNTEAFF
d_gene: -; len: 13; j_gene: TRBJ1-2; abundance: few; v_gene: TRBV6-1; CDR3nt: TGTGCCAGCAGTCGTAATCCCCAGTATGGCTACACCTTC; CDR3aa: CASSRNPQYGYTF
d_gene: TRBD1; len: 14; j_gene: TRBJ1-1; abundance: few; v_gene: TRBV5-1; CDR3nt: TGCGCCAGCAGCCCACAGGGGGCCCACACTGAAGCTTTCTTT; CDR3aa: CASSPQGAHTEAFF
d_gene: -; len: 16; j_gene: TRBJ1-6; abundance: -; v_gene: TRBV4-1; CDR3nt: TGCGCCAGCAGCCAGCTTCCGGGGTTGGGGAATTCACCCCTCCACTTT; CDR3aa: CASSQLPGLGNSPLHF
d_gene: -; len: 13; j_gene: TRBJ2-1; abundance: few; v_gene: TRBV5-1; CDR3nt: TGCGCCAGCAGGGCGGACAACTACAATGAGCAGTTCTTC; CDR3aa: CASRADNYNEQFF
d_gene: -; len: 14; j_gene: TRBJ1-3; abundance: few; v_gene: TRBV5-6; CDR3nt: TGTGCCAGCAGCTTGGTTGGACAAGGAAACACCATATATTTT; CDR3aa: CASSLVGQGNTIYF
d_gene: -; len: 13; j_gene: TRBJ1-2; abundance: few; v_gene: TRBV29-1; CDR3nt: TGCAGCGTTGAACGGGGGAAGAACTATGGCTACACCTTC; CDR3aa: CSVERGKNYGYTF
d_gene: TRBD2; len: 19; j_gene: TRBJ2-4; abundance: few; v_gene: TRBV7-8; CDR3nt: TGTGCCAGCAGCTTAGTAGGGCTAGCGGGAGGACGAACCAAAAACATTCAGTACTTC; CDR3aa: CASSLVGLAGGRTKNIQYF
d_gene: -; len: 13; j_gene: TRBJ2-5; abundance: -; v_gene: TRBV6-1; CDR3nt: TGTGCCAGCAGTGAAGTCGCACAAGAGACCCAGTACTTC; CDR3aa: CASSEVAQETQYF
d_gene: -; len: 12; j_gene: TRBJ2-3; abundance: -; v_gene: TRBV29-1; CDR3nt: TGCAGCGTTGCGGGGACCACAGATACGCAGTATTTT; CDR3aa: CSVAGTTDTQYF